This TCR beta chain stems from a study of T cell changes during pregnancy in multiple sclerosis. Looked up from germline, CDR1 is MDHEN and CDR2 is SYDVKM. The V and J ends lost 5 bases and 0 bases respectively, with 14 bases between them. This CDR3 is built from 17 residues. Data came from immunoSEQ multiplex PCR; TCRdb stores just in-frame clones and leaves some out. The table lists under 65,000 clones, roughly 93% of them singletons, with approximately 3.8% in the top ten. The chain couples TRBV28 to TRBJ2-6; tentatively, D is TRBD1 (5 bases). This receptor was obtained from a female donor with multiple sclerosis, enrolled in a pregnancy study. The sequenced sample was CD8+ T cells from peripheral blood mononuclear cells, obtained in the second trimester of pregnancy. CDR3 in DNA: TGTGCCAGCAGTCTTCAGGGAAGTCACTCTGGGGCCAACGTCCTGACTTTC. It encodes CASSLQGSHSGANVLTF.